Below, 29 T cell receptor beta chains from the same sample are listed, as sequenced in a study of blood T cell repertoires in COVID-19. TCRdb keeps only in-frame clones here, not all; method: immunoSEQ multiplex PCR. This sample has some 190,000 clones, with 88% found just once. Sequenced material: peripheral blood. The receptors stem from a man younger than 35 with active or convalescent COVID-19.

V usage is TRBV27 and J usage is TRBJ1-1; 9 positions match TRBD1. The germline CDR1 and CDR2 sequences are MNHEY and SMNVEV (reference sequence). The CDR3 spans 13 residues. The J segment lost 5 bases and the V segment lost 4 bases, leaving 2 bases of the junction unmatched. For the CDR3, the DNA is TGTGCCAGCAGTTATGGACAGGGGACTGAAGCTTTCTTT. Translated, it gives CASSYGQGTEAFF.

V gene TRBV11-2 combines with J gene TRBJ2-7; tentative D call: TRBD2 (7 bases). This CDR3 contains 15 residues. With 5 bases removed from V and 3 bases from J, the gap between germline ends came to 17 bases. CDR1 SGHAT and CDR2 FQNNGV come from the germline V gene. As DNA, the CDR3 is TGTGCCAGCAGCGAAGGGGGGGCCCCTTTCTACGAGCAGTACTTC. Amino acid sequence: CASSEGGAPFYEQYF.

The CDR3 DNA sequence: TGTGCCAGTAGTCCCTCTTTTAGCACTGAAGCTTTCTTT. It translates to CASSPSFSTEAFF. J is TRBJ1-1 and V is TRBV19; D ambiguous. CDR3 length: 13 amino acids. Germline assignment: CDR1 LNHDA and CDR2 SQIVND (reference sequence). V shed 5 bases and J shed 4 bases, with 11 bases lying between them.

This sequence joins TRBV25-1 and TRBJ1-2; no reliable D call. This CDR3 region has 12 residues. Germline V gene sequence: CDR1 MGHDK, CDR2 SYGVNS. Deletions cut 0 bases from V and 8 bases from J, with 7 bases between. The CDR3 region is CASSEYSGGYTF. CDR3 nucleotide sequence: TGTGCCAGCAGTGAATACTCGGGAGGCTACACCTTC.

This chain uses TRBV6-6 with TRBJ2-2, with D possibly TRBD2 on 5 matching bases. V was clipped by 1 base and J by 7 bases, with 7 bases between them. The germline CDR1 and CDR2 sequences are MNHNY and SVGAGI (reference sequence). The CDR3 contains 13 residues. The CDR3 spells CASSYFEGGELFF. The DNA for the CDR3 is TGTGCCAGCAGTTACTTCGAGGGCGGGGAGCTGTTTTTT.

The chain's CDR3 is CSVGTGVEQYF. The CDR3 bases are TGCAGCGTTGGGACAGGGGTCGAGCAGTACTTC. The chain links TRBV29-1 to TRBJ2-7; 9 nucleotides agree with TRBD1. V shed 4 bases and J 6 bases; nucleotides not matched to a gene: 1. CDR3 length: 11 residues. Looked up from germline, CDR1 is SQVTM and CDR2 is ANQGSEA.

The chain couples TRBV28 to TRBJ1-2; 10 nucleotides align to TRBD1. With V trimmed by 5 bases and J by 8 bases, 8 bases remained unmatched. CDR1 and CDR2 (germline): MDHEN, SYDVKM. The CDR3 consists of 14 residues. For the CDR3, the DNA is TGTGCCAGCAGTCCCGGGGACAGGGGAGGAGGCTACACCTTC. Translation: CASSPGDRGGGYTF.

The chain carries TRBV14 and TRBJ2-7, with D possibly matching TRBD1 (6 bases). Trimming cost V 2 bases and J 4 bases, with 21 bases left between them. The germline V gene has CDR1 SGHDN and CDR2 FVKESK. The CDR3 has 17 amino acids. The CDR3 loop is CASSQSGWVPDSYEQYF. The CDR3 DNA is TGTGCCAGCAGCCAATCCGGGTGGGTCCCGGACAGTTACGAGCAGTACTTC.

V is TRBV6-6 and J is TRBJ2-3, with 11 bases matching TRBD2. The trim removed 4 bases at V and 6 bases at J, leaving 6 bases unmatched. Germline loops: CDR1 MNHNY, CDR2 SVGAGI (reference sequence). The CDR3 spans 15 residues. The CDR3 here is CASSSNSGREDTQYF. The CDR3, as DNA: TGTGCCAGCAGTTCAAATAGCGGGAGGGAGGATACGCAGTATTTT.

The rearrangement links TRBV7-3 to TRBJ2-1; tentative D call: TRBD2 (6 bases). Trimming left V 5 bases short and J 4 bases short, with 12 bases between. CDR1 and CDR2 from the germline V gene are SGHTA and FQGTGA. The CDR3 sequence is 14 residues long. DNA for the CDR3: TGTGCCAGCAGCATACTAGCAGATTACAATGAGCAGTTCTTC. This gives the protein CASSILADYNEQFF.

The genes are TRBV5-4 and TRBJ1-1, with D possibly being TRBD1 (5 bases). This CDR3 region has 12 residues. Germline V gene data show CDR1 as SGHNT and CDR2 as YYREEE (reference sequence). V lost 4 bases to trimming and J lost 7 bases, with 11 bases between them. This CDR3 reads CASSLAQGEAFF. The CDR3 DNA follows: TGTGCCAGCAGCCTTGCTCAGGGTGAAGCTTTCTTT.

The rearrangement links TRBV6-1 to TRBJ1-1; 7 positions agree with TRBD1. The length of the CDR3 is 17 residues. Germline V gives CDR1 MNHNS, CDR2 SASEGT. V was pared by 0 bases and J by 0 bases, with 7 bases of the junction left unmatched. Written as DNA, the CDR3 is TGTGCCAGCAGTGAAGCGGACAGGTCCAGAGTGAACACTGAAGCTTTCTTT. Translation gives CASSEADRSRVNTEAFF.

The rearrangement uses TRBV24-1 and TRBJ2-3; D perhaps matches TRBD2 (7 bases). Germline V gene sequence: CDR1 KGHDR, CDR2 SFDVKD. The CDR3 spans 13 residues. The V end was cut by 7 bases, the J end by 4 bases, with 11 bases between. This CDR3 reads CATRGGLADTQYF. The CDR3 nucleotides are TGTGCCACCAGGGGGGGGCTGGCAGATACGCAGTATTTT.

The gene calls are TRBV2 and TRBJ2-1; 8 positions match TRBD2. Germline V gene data show CDR1 as SNHLY and CDR2 as FYNNEI. The CDR3 contains 14 residues. V shed 7 bases and J 9 bases; nucleotides not matched to a gene: 11. The CDR3 coding sequence is TGTGCCAGCAACGAGCGGGAGTGGTCCAGTGAGCAGTTCTTC. Translating gives CASNEREWSSEQFF.

The chain employs TRBV30 and TRBJ1-2, with 12 bases fitting TRBD1. Germline lookup yields CDR1 GTSNPN and CDR2 SVGIG (reference sequence). The trim removed 3 bases at V and 2 bases at J, leaving 4 bases unmatched. CDR3 length: 15 residues. For the CDR3, the DNA is TGTGCCTGGAGCCCCGGGACAGGGGGCAACTATGGCTACACCTTC. It specifies CAWSPGTGGNYGYTF.

V is TRBV4-1 and J is TRBJ1-1; tentatively, D is TRBD1 (5 bases). CDR3 length: 15 residues. With 2 bases removed from V and 5 bases from J, the gap between germline ends came to 15 bases. Germline CDR1 is MGHRA and CDR2 is YSYEKL. The CDR3 nucleotides are TGCGCCAGCAGCCAAAGTAACCAGGGAAGGACTGAAGCTTTCTTT. Its protein product is CASSQSNQGRTEAFF.

This chain links TRBV29-1 with TRBJ2-3; TRBD2 aligns across 7 bases. The CDR3 consists of 13 residues. Germline V CDR1 and CDR2: SQVTM, ANQGSEA. J was trimmed by 6 bases and V by 1 base; bases with no gene match: 4. CDR3 sequence reads: CSVEGFGGDTQYF. CDR3 DNA sequence: TGCAGCGTTGAAGGGTTCGGGGGGGATACGCAGTATTTT.

The rearrangement uses TRBV7-8 and TRBJ2-7, with 15 bases lining up with TRBD2. There are 18 residues in the CDR3. Germline V gene lookup returns CDR1 SGHVS and CDR2 FQNEAQ. The trim removed 4 bases at V and 5 bases at J, leaving 12 bases unmatched. The CDR3 region is CASSSARTSGRAINEQYF. CDR3 coding DNA: TGTGCCAGCAGCTCGGCCAGGACTAGCGGGAGGGCCATCAACGAGCAGTACTTC. The full variable domain, rest sourced from reference TRBV7-8 and TRBJ2-7, is GAGVSQSPRYKVAKRGQDVALRCDPISGHVSLFWYQQALGQGPEFLTYFQNEAQLDKSGLPSDRFFAERPEGSVSTLKIQRTQQEDSAVYLCASSSARTSGRAINEQYFGPGTRLTVT.

The rearrangement uses TRBV24-1 and TRBJ2-7; D is undetermined. V lost 3 bases to trimming and J lost 1 base, with 12 bases between them. The CDR3 has 15 amino acids. Germline V lookup: CDR1 KGHDR, CDR2 SFDVKD. The chain's CDR3 is CATSDGPAQSYEQYF. The CDR3 DNA reads TGTGCCACCAGTGATGGGCCGGCGCAATCCTACGAGCAGTACTTC.

The gene calls are TRBV9 and TRBJ1-5, with D maybe TRBD1 (5 bases). Germline V gene sequence: CDR1 SGDLS, CDR2 YYNGEE. The CDR3 sequence is 15 residues long. V was trimmed by 4 bases and J by 3 bases, leaving 14 bases between them. The CDR3 sequence: CASSPSGGTNQPQHF. The CDR3, as DNA: TGTGCCAGCAGCCCATCGGGAGGGACCAATCAGCCCCAGCATTTT.

The rearrangement uses TRBV6-6 and TRBJ2-7; TRBD2 matches at 10 bases. Losses at the gene ends were 5 bases for V and 0 bases for J; bases not matched to a gene: 7. CDR3 length equals 16 residues. CDR1 and CDR2 (germline): MNHNY, SVGAGI (reference sequence). CDR3 bases: TGTGCCAGCAGTCGACTAGCGGGCCCGAGCTCCTACGAGCAGTACTTC. Its protein is CASSRLAGPSSYEQYF.

This clone was seen only a few times. As DNA, the CDR3 is TGTGCCACCAGTGAGGGGGCAGGGTTTAAGAGCTCTGGAAACACCATATATTTT. Translated: CATSEGAGFKSSGNTIYF. The V call is TRBV24-1, the J call TRBJ1-3; the D gene is possibly TRBD1 (6 bases). The CDR3 is 18 residues long. Germline V gene sequence: CDR1 KGHDR, CDR2 SFDVKD. Trimming took 4 bases from V and 0 from J, leaving 18 bases between them.

DNA for the CDR3: TGTGCCAGCAGCCCGCGGTTGGTCTCTGCCTACGAGCAGTACTTC. It codes for CASSPRLVSAYEQYF. This chain uses TRBV9 with TRBJ2-7; D call uncertain. V lost 4 bases to trimming and J lost 2 bases, with 16 bases between them. Germline V CDR1 and CDR2: SGDLS, YYNGEE. There are 15 residues in the CDR3.

The chain employs TRBV10-3 and TRBJ2-3; 7 nucleotides agree with TRBD2. This CDR3 contains 13 residues. Germline-derived CDR1 and CDR2 are ENHRY and SYGVKD. V dropped 5 bases and J dropped 2; count of bases not matched to a gene: 1. This chain's CDR3 is CAISSGVTDTQYF. CDR3 DNA sequence: TGTGCCATCAGTAGCGGGGTCACAGATACGCAGTATTTT.

The CDR3 spells CATLPTFNSPLHF. In DNA, the CDR3 is TGTGCCACGCTTCCCACTTTTAATTCACCCCTCCACTTT. The chain joins TRBV28 to TRBJ1-6; D remains ambiguous. The CDR3 spans 13 residues. Deletions cut 10 bases from V and 6 bases from J, with 13 bases between. Germline V gene lookup returns CDR1 MDHEN and CDR2 SYDVKM. Combining the CDR3 with reference TRBV28 and TRBJ1-6 gives the whole variable domain DVKVTQSSRYLVKRTGEKVFLECVQDMDHENMFWYRQDPGLGLRLIYFSYDVKMKEKGDIPEGYSVSREKKERFSLILESASTNQTSMYLCATLPTFNSPLHFGNGTRLTVT.

V usage is TRBV30 and J usage is TRBJ2-6, with 7 bases lining up with TRBD2. CDR3 length: 16 residues. CDR1 and CDR2 (germline): GTSNPN, SVGIG (reference sequence). J gave up 2 bases and V 2 bases, and 6 bases lay outside the gene matches. The CDR3 nucleotides are TGTGCCTGGAGTAGGGCGGGAGTGCCTGGGGCCAACGTCCTGACTTTC. Protein product: CAWSRAGVPGANVLTF.

A single count supports this clone. The CDR3 loop is CASSLPGQVIGQPQHF. For the CDR3, the DNA is TGTGCCAGCAGTCTACCCGGACAGGTGATTGGTCAGCCCCAGCATTTT. The gene calls are TRBV28 and TRBJ1-5, with 7 bases identical to TRBD1. The CDR3 length is 16 residues. The V and J ends lost 5 bases and 6 bases, in that order; junction bases with no gene match: 13. Per the germline V gene, CDR1 is MDHEN and CDR2 is SYDVKM. Full variable domain (outside the CDR3, taken from reference TRBV28 and TRBJ1-5): DVKVTQSSRYLVKRTGEKVFLECVQDMDHENMFWYRQDPGLGLRLIYFSYDVKMKEKGDIPEGYSVSREKKERFSLILESASTNQTSMYLCASSLPGQVIGQPQHFGDGTRLSIL.

The chain has TRBV9 and TRBJ2-1, with D possibly TRBD1 on 5 matching bases. The CDR3 runs to 16 residues. V was pared by 6 bases and J by 2 bases, with 18 bases between. The germline CDR1 and CDR2 sequences are SGDLS and YYNGEE. CDR3 amino acids: CASTPQGRAPYNEQFF. The CDR3 bases are TGTGCCAGCACCCCCCAGGGCCGAGCCCCCTACAATGAGCAGTTCTTC. Full variable domain (outside the CDR3, taken from reference TRBV9 and TRBJ2-1): DSGVTQTPKHLITATGQRVTLRCSPRSGDLSVYWYQQSLDQGLQFLIQYYNGEERAKGNILERFSAQQFPDLHSELNLSSLELGDSALYFCASTPQGRAPYNEQFFGPGTRLTVL.

This clone occurred a few times. This chain links TRBV5-1 with TRBJ2-1; 10 bases fit TRBD2. CDR3 length: 15 residues. Germline V CDR1 and CDR2: SGHRS, YFSETQ. J was trimmed by 9 bases and V by 4 bases; bases with no gene match: 10. The DNA for the CDR3 is TGCGCCAGCAGCGTGCTAGCGGGAGCGGTCGGTGAGCAGTTCTTC. Encoded protein: CASSVLAGAVGEQFF.